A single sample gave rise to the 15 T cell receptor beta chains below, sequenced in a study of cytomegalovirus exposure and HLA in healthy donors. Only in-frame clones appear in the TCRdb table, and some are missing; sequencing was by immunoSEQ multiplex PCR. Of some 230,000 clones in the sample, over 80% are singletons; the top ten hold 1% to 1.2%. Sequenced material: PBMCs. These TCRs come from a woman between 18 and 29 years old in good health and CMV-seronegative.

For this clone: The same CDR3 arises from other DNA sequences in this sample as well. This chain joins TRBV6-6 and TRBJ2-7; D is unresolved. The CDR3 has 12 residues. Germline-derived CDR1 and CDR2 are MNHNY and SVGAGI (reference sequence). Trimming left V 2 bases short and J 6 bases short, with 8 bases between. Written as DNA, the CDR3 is TGTGCCAGCAGTTACCCCCCCGGCGAGCAGTACTTC. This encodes CASSYPPGEQYF.

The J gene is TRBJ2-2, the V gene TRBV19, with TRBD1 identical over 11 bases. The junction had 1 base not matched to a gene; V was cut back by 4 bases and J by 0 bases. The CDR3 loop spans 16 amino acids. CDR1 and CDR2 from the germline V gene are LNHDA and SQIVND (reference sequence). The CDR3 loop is CASSRGQGANTGELFF. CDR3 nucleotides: TGTGCCAGTAGTAGGGGACAGGGGGCGAACACCGGGGAGCTGTTTTTT.

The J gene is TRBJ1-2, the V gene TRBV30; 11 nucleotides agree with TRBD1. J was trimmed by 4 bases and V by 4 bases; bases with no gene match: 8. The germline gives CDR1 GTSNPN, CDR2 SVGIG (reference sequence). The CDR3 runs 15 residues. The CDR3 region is CAWIADRGPTYGYTF. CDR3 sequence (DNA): TGTGCCTGGATCGCGGACAGGGGGCCGACCTATGGCTACACCTTC. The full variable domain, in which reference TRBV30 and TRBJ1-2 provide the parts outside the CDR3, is SQTIHQWPATLVQPVGSPLSLECTVEGTSNPNLYWYRQAAGRGLQLLFYSVGIGQISSEVPQNLSASRPQDRQFILSSKKLLLSDSGFYLCAWIADRGPTYGYTFGSGTRLTVV.

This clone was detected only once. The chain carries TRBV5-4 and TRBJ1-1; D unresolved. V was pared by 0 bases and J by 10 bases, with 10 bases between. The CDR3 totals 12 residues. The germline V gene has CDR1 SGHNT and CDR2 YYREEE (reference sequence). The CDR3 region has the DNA TGTGCCAGCAGCTTGGGCGGGGTTGGAGCTTTCTTT. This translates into CASSLGGVGAFF.

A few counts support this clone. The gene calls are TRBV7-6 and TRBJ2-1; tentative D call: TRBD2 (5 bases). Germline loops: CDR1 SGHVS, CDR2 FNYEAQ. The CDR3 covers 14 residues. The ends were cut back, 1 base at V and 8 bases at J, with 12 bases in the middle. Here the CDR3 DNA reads TGTGCCAGCAGCTTAGGAGGGAGTACCGATGAGCAGTTCTTC. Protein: CASSLGGSTDEQFF.

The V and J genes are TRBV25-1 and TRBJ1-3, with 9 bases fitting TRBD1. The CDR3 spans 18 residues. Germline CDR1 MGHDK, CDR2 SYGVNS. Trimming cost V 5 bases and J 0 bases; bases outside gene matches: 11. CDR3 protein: CASSLTGGDLNSGNTIYF. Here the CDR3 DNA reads TGTGCCAGCAGTTTGACAGGGGGGGACCTCAACTCTGGAAACACCATATATTTT.

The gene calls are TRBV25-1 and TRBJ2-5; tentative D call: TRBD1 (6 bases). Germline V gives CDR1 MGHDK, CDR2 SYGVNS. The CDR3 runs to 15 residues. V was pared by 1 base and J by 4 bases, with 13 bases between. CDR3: CASSESGASRETQYF. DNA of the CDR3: TGTGCCAGCAGTGAATCAGGGGCTAGCCGAGAGACCCAGTACTTC.

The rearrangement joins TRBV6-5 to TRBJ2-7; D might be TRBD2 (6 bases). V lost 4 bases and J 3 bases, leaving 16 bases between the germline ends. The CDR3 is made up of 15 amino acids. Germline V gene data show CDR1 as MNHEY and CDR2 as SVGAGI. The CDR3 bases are TGTGCCAGCAGTTCTGGTAGCGGAGGTCGCTACGAGCAGTACTTC. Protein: CASSSGSGGRYEQYF.

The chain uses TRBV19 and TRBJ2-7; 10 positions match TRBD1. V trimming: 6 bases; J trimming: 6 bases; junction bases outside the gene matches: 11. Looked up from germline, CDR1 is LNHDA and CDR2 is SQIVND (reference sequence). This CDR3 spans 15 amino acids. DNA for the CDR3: TGTGCCAGTAGCGTGACAGGGGGCGCGAAGGCCGAGCAGTACTTC. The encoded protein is CASSVTGGAKAEQYF.

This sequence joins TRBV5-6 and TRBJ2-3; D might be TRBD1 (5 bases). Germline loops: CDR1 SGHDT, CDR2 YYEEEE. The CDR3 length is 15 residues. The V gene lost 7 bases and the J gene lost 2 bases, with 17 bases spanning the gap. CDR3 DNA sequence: TGTGCCAGCTTGACAGACGGGCTTGTCACAGATACGCAGTATTTT. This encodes CASLTDGLVTDTQYF.

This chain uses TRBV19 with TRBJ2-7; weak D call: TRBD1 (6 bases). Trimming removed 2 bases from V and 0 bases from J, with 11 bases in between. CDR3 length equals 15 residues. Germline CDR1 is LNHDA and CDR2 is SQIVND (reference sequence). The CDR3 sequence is CASSIFTGSSYEQYF. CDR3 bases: TGTGCCAGTAGTATATTCACAGGGAGCTCCTACGAGCAGTACTTC. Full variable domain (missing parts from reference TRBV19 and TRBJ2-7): DGGITQSPKYLFRKEGQNVTLSCEQNLNHDAMYWYRQDPGQGLRLIYYSQIVNDFQKGDIAEGYSVSREKKESFPLTVTSAQKNPTAFYLCASSIFTGSSYEQYFGPGTRLTVT.

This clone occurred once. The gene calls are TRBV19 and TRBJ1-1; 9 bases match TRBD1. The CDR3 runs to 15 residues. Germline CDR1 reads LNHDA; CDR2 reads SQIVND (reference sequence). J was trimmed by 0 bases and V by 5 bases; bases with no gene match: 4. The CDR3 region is CASSLRDRVNTEAFF. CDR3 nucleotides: TGTGCCAGTAGTCTCCGGGACAGGGTGAACACTGAAGCTTTCTTT.

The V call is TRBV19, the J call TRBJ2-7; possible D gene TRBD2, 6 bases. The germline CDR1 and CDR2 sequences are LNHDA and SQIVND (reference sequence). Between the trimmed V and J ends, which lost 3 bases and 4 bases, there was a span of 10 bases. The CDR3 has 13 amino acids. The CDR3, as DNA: TGTGCCAGTAGTATTGGGGACTGGTACGAGCAGTACTTC. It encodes CASSIGDWYEQYF.

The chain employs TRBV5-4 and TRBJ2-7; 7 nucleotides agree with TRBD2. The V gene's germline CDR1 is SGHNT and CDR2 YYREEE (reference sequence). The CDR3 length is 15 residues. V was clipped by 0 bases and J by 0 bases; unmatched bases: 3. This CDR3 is CASSLASGPSYEQYF. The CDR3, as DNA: TGTGCCAGCAGCTTGGCTAGCGGCCCCTCCTACGAGCAGTACTTC.

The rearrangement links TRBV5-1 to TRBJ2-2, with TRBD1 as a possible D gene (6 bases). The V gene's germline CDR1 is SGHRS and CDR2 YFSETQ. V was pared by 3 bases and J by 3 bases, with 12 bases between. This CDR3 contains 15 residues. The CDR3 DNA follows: TGCGCCAGCAGCTCACAGGGCGGAGACACCGGGGAGCTGTTTTTT. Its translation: CASSSQGGDTGELFF.